The count of the clone carrying this TCR beta chain is one. Its target is unknown. Per the germline V gene, CDR1 is SGHAT and CDR2 is FQNNGV. The CDR3 is made up of 13 amino acids. Trimming removed 5 bases from V and 6 bases from J, with 8 bases in between. The sample originates from a study of pediatric ulcerative colitis. Study summary: Ulcerative colitis patients had pancolitis or left-sided colitis, with confirming histology.

The rectum was sampled with one to two pinch biopsies at colonoscopy. Findings and caveats of the study: Ulcerative colitis patients shared more blood-rectal clones than controls. This repertoire reflects total lymphocytes rather than subpopulations like regulatory T cells. A couple of rectal CDR3 clonotypes occurred in all ulcerative colitis patients.

Using immunoSEQ multiplex PCR, the repertoire was profiled, and TCRdb retains in-frame clones only, with some absent. Of approximately 37,000 clones in the sample, roughly 82% were seen once. What was sequenced was gut tissue. The sequence derives from a boy younger than 18 with severe ulcerative colitis. The genes are TRBV11-2 and TRBJ1-6; tentative D call: TRBD1 (6 bases). This CDR3 is CASSPDSNSPLHF. The CDR3 DNA follows: TGTGCCAGCAGCCCGGACAGTAATTCACCCCTCCACTTT.